A single sample is the source of the 25 T cell receptor beta chains below, sequenced in a study of blood T cell repertoires in COVID-19. Generated by immunoSEQ multiplex PCR, the TCRdb table keeps only in-frame clones and is missing some. The table lists about 170,000 clones, over 75% of them singletons, with about 1.2% in the top ten. Input material: peripheral blood. The receptors were sampled from a man in his sixties who had recovered from COVID-19.

J is TRBJ2-7 and V is TRBV2; D perhaps matches TRBD2 (6 bases). The CDR3 covers 15 residues. Trimming took off 6 bases at V and 6 bases at J, with 21 bases between the two ends. Germline lookup yields CDR1 SNHLY and CDR2 FYNNEI. DNA for the CDR3: TGTGCCAGCAGCGCGCCGGGACTTATCTCTGGCGAGCAGTACTTC. As protein: CASSAPGLISGEQYF.

The chain couples TRBV12-3 or TRBV12-4 to TRBJ1-3, with unresolved D. The CDR3 has 12 amino acids. The V gene lost 4 bases and the J gene lost 4 bases, with 5 bases spanning the gap. In DNA, the CDR3 is TGTGCCAGCAGTTCCCTAGGAAACACCATATATTTT. It codes for CASSSLGNTIYF.

V is TRBV28 and J is TRBJ2-7; a possible D gene is TRBD2 (6 bases). CDR3 length: 14 amino acids. With 7 bases removed from V and 4 bases from J, the gap between germline ends came to 17 bases. Per germline, CDR1 MDHEN and CDR2 SYDVKM. The DNA for the CDR3 is TGTGCCAGCAACGGGGGTGAAAGGAGATACGAGCAGTACTTC. It codes for CASNGGERRYEQYF. Combining the CDR3 with reference TRBV28 and TRBJ2-7 gives the whole variable domain DVKVTQSSRYLVKRTGEKVFLECVQDMDHENMFWYRQDPGLGLRLIYFSYDVKMKEKGDIPEGYSVSREKKERFSLILESASTNQTSMYLCASNGGERRYEQYFGPGTRLTVT.

The chain links TRBV19 to TRBJ2-7, with a weak D call TRBD1 (6 bases). The V end lost 4 bases, the J end lost 3 bases, and 19 bases lay between the germline ends. Germline CDR1 is LNHDA and CDR2 is SQIVND (reference sequence). This CDR3 spans 16 amino acids. The CDR3 DNA is TGTGCCAGTAGTACCCCGACAGGATATGGAAACTACGAGCAGTACTTC. It yields the protein CASSTPTGYGNYEQYF.

V and J are TRBV7-2 and TRBJ1-1, with 8 bases that match TRBD1. The germline V gene has CDR1 SGHTA and CDR2 FQGNSA. After removal of 3 bases from V and 0 bases from J, the junction contained 6 bases not matched to a gene. The CDR3 is 16 residues long. The DNA for the CDR3 is TGTGCCAGCAGCTTGTCGGCAGGGGGCTTGAACACTGAAGCTTTCTTT. Amino acid sequence: CASSLSAGGLNTEAFF.

The J gene is TRBJ2-5, the V gene TRBV19; D ambiguous. V lost 7 bases to trimming and J lost 2 bases, with 14 bases between them. Germline V gene sequence: CDR1 LNHDA, CDR2 SQIVND (reference sequence). This CDR3 spans 14 amino acids. CDR3 DNA sequence: TGTGCCAGTACCCACGGTCGCGGACAAGAGACCCAGTACTTC. Amino acids: CASTHGRGQETQYF.

V is TRBV13 and J is TRBJ2-3, with 11 bases identical to TRBD2. V gave up 0 bases and J gave up 0 bases; unmatched junction bases: 5. The CDR3 has 18 amino acids. CDR1 and CDR2 from the germline V gene are PRHDT and FYEKMQ (reference sequence). DNA for the CDR3: TGTGCCAGCAGCTTAGGACTAGCGGGGGTCCTAAGCACAGATACGCAGTATTTT. As protein: CASSLGLAGVLSTDTQYF.

The V call is TRBV6-5, the J call TRBJ2-5, with D possibly being TRBD1 (6 bases). V dropped 6 bases and J dropped 2 bases, with 10 bases sitting between them. There are 13 residues in the CDR3. Germline V gene sequence: CDR1 MNHEY, CDR2 SVGAGI. The CDR3 sequence is CASRPQGQETQYF. The DNA of the CDR3 is TGTGCCAGCAGGCCCCAGGGGCAAGAGACCCAGTACTTC.

This clone occurred a few times. The chain carries TRBV5-1 and TRBJ2-5, with TRBD1 identical over 8 bases. The V gene's germline CDR1 is SGHRS and CDR2 YFSETQ. The CDR3 extends over 14 amino acids. The J segment lost 5 bases and the V segment lost 3 bases, leaving 6 bases of the junction unmatched. The CDR3 loop is CASSWQGARETQYF. The CDR3 coding sequence is TGCGCCAGCAGCTGGCAGGGGGCTCGGGAGACCCAGTACTTC.

V and J are TRBV15 and TRBJ1-2; D gene ambiguous. Germline V gives CDR1 LNHNV, CDR2 YYDKDF (reference sequence). Trimming removed 1 base at V and 3 bases at J, with 6 bases between. This CDR3 comprises 13 residues. The CDR3 region is CATSRVGYYGYTF. The CDR3 nucleotides read TGTGCCACCAGCAGAGTCGGGTACTATGGCTACACCTTC.

V and J are TRBV5-1 and TRBJ2-5; D might be TRBD1 (6 bases). Germline V gene sequence: CDR1 SGHRS, CDR2 YFSETQ. The V and J ends lost 0 bases and 5 bases respectively, with 11 bases between them. The CDR3 consists of 14 residues. The CDR3 nucleotides are TGCGCCAGCAGCTTGGGGCAGGGGTACGAGACCCAGTACTTC. As protein: CASSLGQGYETQYF.

The J gene is TRBJ2-5, the V gene TRBV6-5, with TRBD1 as a possible D gene (6 bases). The CDR3 consists of 15 residues. V gave up 0 bases and J gave up 2 bases, with 10 bases separating them. Per the germline V gene, CDR1 is MNHEY and CDR2 is SVGAGI. In DNA form, the CDR3 reads TGTGCCAGCAGTTACTCAGGCGACAGGCAAGAGACCCAGTACTTC. Residues: CASSYSGDRQETQYF.

The chain uses TRBV19 and TRBJ2-3; the match to TRBD2 covers 10 bases. Trimming took 4 bases from V and 2 from J; bases not matched to a gene: 6. This CDR3 contains 16 residues. CDR1 LNHDA and CDR2 SQIVND come from the germline V gene (reference sequence). CDR3 residues: CASSRILAGTTDTQYF. The CDR3 coding sequence is TGTGCCAGTAGTAGAATACTAGCGGGGACCACAGATACGCAGTATTTT.

V gene TRBV18 combines with J gene TRBJ2-2; TRBD1 matches 7 bases. V lost 2 bases and J lost 5; bases outside the gene matches: 2. The CDR3 is 14 amino acids. The germline V gene has CDR1 KGHSH and CDR2 LQKENI. CDR3 nucleotide sequence: TGTGCCAGCTCACCATCAGGGGGAACCGGGGAGCTGTTTTTT. It codes for CASSPSGGTGELFF.

This chain's CDR3 is CASSLGQNTYNEQFF. The CDR3 DNA follows: TGTGCCAGCAGCTTGGGCCAGAACACATACAATGAGCAGTTCTTC. The rearrangement uses TRBV11-3 and TRBJ2-1; D is unresolved. Trimming took off 3 bases at V and 4 bases at J, with 13 bases between the two ends. Germline V CDR1 and CDR2: SGHNT, YENEEA. The CDR3 consists of 15 residues.

The chain employs TRBV3-1 (or the pseudogene TRBV3-2) and TRBJ2-1, with unresolved D. Germline lookup yields CDR1 LGHDT and CDR2 YNNKEL (reference sequence). CDR3 length: 11 amino acids. The V gene lost 3 bases and the J gene lost 8 bases, with 5 bases spanning the gap. CDR3 sequence: CASSHGYEQFF. As DNA, the CDR3 is TGTGCCAGCAGCCACGGGTATGAGCAGTTCTTC.

The chain carries TRBV7-2 and TRBJ1-5; D gene uncertain. In germline, CDR1 is SGHTA, CDR2 FQGNSA. This CDR3 region has 13 residues. V lost 5 bases and J 6 bases, leaving 11 bases between the germline ends. CDR3 sequence reads: CASSPKVSQPQHF. CDR3 DNA: TGTGCCAGCAGCCCCAAAGTTAGTCAGCCCCAGCATTTT.

This rearrangement joins TRBV6-1 to TRBJ2-1, with 9 positions matching TRBD2. V shed 3 bases, J shed 7 bases, and the junction held 7 bases outside the gene matches. Germline V gives CDR1 MNHNS, CDR2 SASEGT. The CDR3 runs to 15 residues. The CDR3 DNA reads TGTGCCAGCAGTGAGGAAACTAGCGGGTGGAATGAGCAGTTCTTC. Translating it yields CASSEETSGWNEQFF.

V is TRBV5-1 and J is TRBJ2-2; D is ambiguous. V was pared by 7 bases and J by 7 bases, with 17 bases between. The CDR3 extends over 14 amino acids. Germline-derived CDR1 and CDR2 are SGHRS and YFSETQ. CDR3: CASSKVGEDGELFF. As DNA, the CDR3 is TGCGCCAGCTCTAAAGTCGGAGAGGACGGGGAGCTGTTTTTT.

This clone was seen a handful of times. The chain recombines TRBV5-1 with TRBJ1-5, with 9 bases aligning to TRBD1. The CDR3 sequence is 15 residues long. Germline loops: CDR1 SGHRS, CDR2 YFSETQ. V shed 0 bases and J 4 bases; nucleotides not matched to a gene: 2. The CDR3, as DNA: TGCGCCAGCAGCTTGGGACAGGGGGAAAATCAGCCCCAGCATTTT. Its translation: CASSLGQGENQPQHF.

This chain links TRBV21-1 with TRBJ2-7; the table names TRBD2, a call not compared with the DNA. TRBV21-1 is deemed a pseudogene. The CDR3 spans 18 residues. The CDR3 loop is CASSPDGAGLAGTYEQYF. In DNA, the CDR3 is TGTGCCAGCAGCCCAGACGGAGCCGGACTAGCGGGCACCTACGAGCAGTACTTC.

The rearrangement uses TRBV4-2 and TRBJ2-3, with a weak D call TRBD2 (7 bases). Germline loops: CDR1 LGHNA, CDR2 YNFKEQ. The CDR3 length is 17 residues. Trimming left V 1 base short and J 0 bases short, with 14 bases between. CDR3 region: CASSQGVGGLSTDTQYF. Written as DNA, the CDR3 is TGTGCCAGCAGCCAAGGCGTGGGGGGGCTCAGCACAGATACGCAGTATTTT.

V usage is TRBV6-6 and J usage is TRBJ2-5; 11 nucleotides agree with TRBD2. After removal of 7 bases from V and 4 bases from J, the junction contained 2 bases not matched to a gene. Per germline, CDR1 MNHNY and CDR2 SVGAGI (reference sequence). CDR3 length: 13 amino acids. CDR3 protein: CASNLAGGETQYF. CDR3 sequence (DNA): TGTGCCAGCAACCTAGCGGGGGGAGAGACCCAGTACTTC.

V is TRBV5-4 and J is TRBJ1-4, with D possibly TRBD1 on 5 matching bases. Germline CDR1 reads SGHNT; CDR2 reads YYREEE (reference sequence). V lost 0 bases and J lost 5, with 8 bases in between. CDR3 length: 14 amino acids. CDR3: CASSLGQRNEKLFF. In DNA form, the CDR3 reads TGTGCCAGCAGCTTGGGACAGCGAAATGAAAAACTGTTTTTT.

The chain carries TRBV2 and TRBJ1-1, with unresolved D. V lost 6 bases to trimming and J lost 5 bases, with 10 bases between them. This CDR3 is 12 amino acids long. Germline-derived CDR1 and CDR2 are SNHLY and FYNNEI. DNA for the CDR3: TGTGCCAGCAGGGGAGGACGAACTGAAGCTTTCTTT. Its protein product is CASRGGRTEAFF.